These T cell receptor beta chains were read from a single sample in a study of blood T cell repertoires in COVID-19. Generated by immunoSEQ multiplex PCR, the TCRdb table keeps only in-frame clones and is missing some. This table holds approximately 490,000 clones, 87% found once. The sequenced material came from PBMCs or T cells enriched from blood (not recorded which). Receptors originate from a woman under 30 who had recovered from COVID-19. CDR3s include the opening cysteine and the closing phenylalanine or tryptophan. A D gene is named only where the DNA matches it firmly. For some rows the clone size is stated as once, few or many, or as a class when expanded; others skip it.

CDR3 protein: CAWSRPGMDGYTF
CDR3 DNA: TGTGCCTGGAGTCGCCCAGGGATGGATGGCTACACCTTC
D gene: -
J gene: TRBJ1-2
V gene: TRBV30
clone size: -

CDR3 protein: CASSPRSGDTQYF
CDR3 DNA: TGTGCCAGCAGCCCTAGATCCGGAGATACGCAGTATTTT
D gene: -
J gene: TRBJ2-3
V gene: TRBV7-2
clone size: -

CDR3 protein: CASSQDGGSDNSPLHF
CDR3 DNA: TGCGCCAGCAGCCAAGACGGCGGGAGTGATAATTCACCCCTCCACTTT
D gene: -
J gene: TRBJ1-6
V gene: TRBV4-1
clone size: once

CDR3 protein: CASSFDSYTDTQYF
CDR3 DNA: TGCGCCAGCAGCTTTGACTCGTACACAGATACGCAGTATTTT
D gene: -
J gene: TRBJ2-3
V gene: TRBV5-1
clone size: -

CDR3 protein: CAIKGLGSPLHF
CDR3 DNA: TGTGCCATCAAGGGGCTAGGTTCACCCCTCCACTTT
D gene: -
J gene: TRBJ1-6
V gene: TRBV10-3
clone size: -

CDR3 protein: CASSLASGEAAEAFF
CDR3 DNA: TGTGCCAGCAGCTTGGCCTCCGGTGAGGCGGCTGAAGCTTTCTTT
D gene: -
J gene: TRBJ1-1
V gene: TRBV7-9
clone size: -

CDR3 protein: CASLLNTGDGYTF
CDR3 DNA: TGTGCCAGCCTTTTGAACACAGGGGATGGCTACACCTTC
D gene: TRBD1
J gene: TRBJ1-2
V gene: TRBV7-9
clone size: few

CDR3 protein: CASISSGRVQETQYF
CDR3 DNA: TGTGCCAGCATCTCATCAGGCAGAGTCCAAGAGACCCAGTACTTC
D gene: -
J gene: TRBJ2-5
V gene: TRBV6-5
clone size: -

CDR3 protein: CASSESLTGELFF
CDR3 DNA: TGTGCCAGCAGTGAAAGTCTAACCGGGGAGCTGTTTTTT
D gene: -
J gene: TRBJ2-2
V gene: TRBV2
clone size: -

CDR3 protein: CASRRFQGGSNQPQHF
CDR3 DNA: TGTGCCAGCAGGCGATTTCAGGGAGGAAGCAATCAGCCCCAGCATTTT
D gene: -
J gene: TRBJ1-5
V gene: TRBV28
clone size: few

CDR3 protein: CASSPEPDRNYGYTF
CDR3 DNA: TGCGCCAGCAGCCCCGAACCCGACAGAAACTATGGCTACACCTTC
D gene: -
J gene: TRBJ1-2
V gene: TRBV4-1
clone size: -

CDR3 protein: CASSFRQGREGLNSPLHF
CDR3 DNA: TGTGCCAGCAGCTTTAGACAGGGACGTGAAGGGCTTAATTCACCCCTCCACTTT
D gene: TRBD1
J gene: TRBJ1-6
V gene: TRBV13
clone size: -

CDR3 protein: CASSYQGGYTF
CDR3 DNA: TGTGCCAGCAGTTACCAGGGTGGCTACACCTTC
D gene: -
J gene: TRBJ1-2
V gene: TRBV6-5
clone size: -

CDR3 protein: CASSPWTGDQPQHF
CDR3 DNA: TGTGCCAGCAGCCCCTGGACAGGCGATCAGCCCCAGCATTTT
D gene: TRBD1
J gene: TRBJ1-5
V gene: TRBV3-1/TRBV3-2
clone size: -

CDR3 protein: CASRDPTGGRPLHF
CDR3 DNA: TGTGCCAGCAGAGACCCGACAGGCGGCCGTCCCCTCCACTTT
D gene: -
J gene: TRBJ1-6
V gene: TRBV2
clone size: -

CDR3 protein: CAWSAWAIKAEAFF
CDR3 DNA: TGTGCCTGGAGTGCCTGGGCAATCAAGGCTGAAGCTTTCTTT
D gene: -
J gene: TRBJ1-1
V gene: TRBV30
clone size: -

CDR3 protein: CASSDTDRTRGYTF
CDR3 DNA: TGTGCCAGCAGTGACACGGACAGGACGAGAGGCTACACCTTC
D gene: TRBD1
J gene: TRBJ1-2
V gene: TRBV6-1
clone size: few

CDR3 protein: CASSLELGQAEAFF
CDR3 DNA: TGTGCCAGCAGCTTAGAACTCGGACAGGCTGAAGCTTTCTTT
D gene: TRBD1
J gene: TRBJ1-1
V gene: TRBV7-2
clone size: few

CDR3 protein: CASSRGQGSGTEAFF
CDR3 DNA: TGTGCCAGTAGTCGGGGACAGGGATCGGGCACTGAAGCTTTCTTT
D gene: TRBD1
J gene: TRBJ1-1
V gene: TRBV19
clone size: -

CDR3 protein: CSVLNLRDRGGYTF
CDR3 DNA: TGCAGCGTCCTCAATCTCCGGGACAGGGGTGGCTACACCTTC
D gene: TRBD1
J gene: TRBJ1-2
V gene: TRBV29-1
clone size: -

CDR3 protein: CASQRGEETEAFF
CDR3 DNA: TGTGCCAGCCAGCGGGGAGAGGAGACTGAAGCTTTCTTT
D gene: -
J gene: TRBJ1-1
V gene: TRBV11-3
clone size: -

CDR3 protein: CASSLRREETQYF
CDR3 DNA: TGTGCCAGCAGCTTACGCCGCGAAGAGACCCAGTACTTC
D gene: -
J gene: TRBJ2-5
V gene: TRBV7-2
clone size: -

CDR3 protein: CASSYGGEQFF
CDR3 DNA: TGTGCCAGCTCCTACGGGGGTGAGCAGTTCTTC
D gene: -
J gene: TRBJ2-1
V gene: TRBV27
clone size: -

CDR3 protein: CASSLAGGQTEKLFF
CDR3 DNA: TGTGCCAGCAGCTTGGCCGGGGGACAGACTGAAAAACTGTTTTTT
D gene: TRBD1
J gene: TRBJ1-4
V gene: TRBV5-4
clone size: -

CDR3 protein: CASSRNGPGNYGYTF
CDR3 DNA: TGTGCCAGCAGCCGTAACGGGCCGGGGAACTATGGCTACACCTTC
D gene: -
J gene: TRBJ1-2
V gene: TRBV5-5
clone size: -

CDR3 protein: CAMGDREGQPQHF
CDR3 DNA: TGTGCCATGGGGGACAGGGAAGGTCAGCCCCAGCATTTT
D gene: TRBD1
J gene: TRBJ1-5
V gene: TRBV10-3
clone size: -

CDR3 protein: CASSQTPTGTGYTF
CDR3 DNA: TGTGCCAGCAGCCAAACCCCGACAGGAACTGGCTACACCTTC
D gene: -
J gene: TRBJ1-2
V gene: TRBV3-1/TRBV3-2
clone size: -

CDR3 protein: CASSPGQGRNTEAFF
CDR3 DNA: TGCGCCAGCAGCCCAGGACAGGGAAGGAACACTGAAGCTTTCTTT
D gene: TRBD1
J gene: TRBJ1-1
V gene: TRBV5-1
clone size: -

CDR3 protein: CASSLSPGFEAFF
CDR3 DNA: TGTGCCAGCAGTTTATCTCCAGGATTTGAAGCTTTCTTT
D gene: -
J gene: TRBJ1-1
V gene: TRBV28
clone size: -

CDR3 protein: CASSAAQRQLFYGYTF
CDR3 DNA: TGTGCCAGCAGCGCCGCGCAGCGACAGCTTTTCTATGGCTACACCTTC
D gene: -
J gene: TRBJ1-2
V gene: TRBV7-2
clone size: -

CDR3 protein: CASSVGGGETDTQYF
CDR3 DNA: TGTGCCAGCAGCGTAGGAGGGGGGGAAACAGATACGCAGTATTTT
D gene: -
J gene: TRBJ2-3
V gene: TRBV9
clone size: -

CDR3 protein: CASTLLMLGLPNTEAFF
CDR3 DNA: TGTGCCAGCACACTACTAATGCTGGGACTGCCGAACACTGAAGCTTTCTTT
D gene: -
J gene: TRBJ1-1
V gene: TRBV5-4
clone size: -

CDR3 protein: CAWSITQGWNGYTF
CDR3 DNA: TGTGCCTGGAGTATAACTCAGGGTTGGAATGGCTACACCTTC
D gene: -
J gene: TRBJ1-2
V gene: TRBV30
clone size: -

CDR3 protein: CACQDRGWGGYTF
CDR3 DNA: TGTGCCTGCCAAGACAGGGGGTGGGGTGGCTACACCTTC
D gene: TRBD1
J gene: TRBJ1-2
V gene: TRBV30
clone size: -

CDR3 protein: CASSSTGGDGNTIYF
CDR3 DNA: TGCGCCAGCAGCTCTACAGGGGGCGATGGAAACACCATATATTTT
D gene: TRBD1
J gene: TRBJ1-3
V gene: TRBV5-1
clone size: -

CDR3 protein: CANSPERGPSSTDTQYF
CDR3 DNA: TGTGCCAATAGCCCCGAGCGGGGGCCCTCCTCCACAGATACGCAGTATTTT
D gene: TRBD2
J gene: TRBJ2-3
V gene: TRBV6-4
clone size: few

CDR3 protein: CASSFTSGLSTDTQYF
CDR3 DNA: TGTGCCAGCAGCTTTACTAGCGGGCTTAGCACAGATACGCAGTATTTT
D gene: TRBD2
J gene: TRBJ2-3
V gene: TRBV5-6
clone size: -

CDR3 protein: CAWSEVGGTQYF
CDR3 DNA: TGTGCCTGGAGTGAGGTCGGCGGGACCCAGTACTTC
D gene: -
J gene: TRBJ2-5
V gene: TRBV30
clone size: -

CDR3 protein: CASTESILAGVQDTQYF
CDR3 DNA: TGTGCCAGTACCGAGTCTATTTTGGCGGGGGTGCAGGATACGCAGTATTTT
D gene: TRBD2
J gene: TRBJ2-3
V gene: TRBV19
clone size: few

CDR3 protein: CASSAGTSGGVGFF
CDR3 DNA: TGTGCCAGCAGCGCCGGGACTAGCGGGGGGGTAGGGTTCTTC
D gene: TRBD2
J gene: TRBJ2-1
V gene: TRBV9
clone size: once

CDR3 protein: CASRRTGGGYGYTF
CDR3 DNA: TGCGCCAGCAGGCGTACAGGGGGCGGATATGGCTACACCTTC
D gene: TRBD1
J gene: TRBJ1-2
V gene: TRBV4-1
clone size: -

CDR3 protein: CASSSSGRTEAFF
CDR3 DNA: TGTGCCAGCAGCTCATCGGGTAGGACTGAAGCTTTCTTT
D gene: -
J gene: TRBJ1-1
V gene: TRBV5-6
clone size: -

CDR3 protein: CASSRGTSGTYNEQFF
CDR3 DNA: TGTGCCAGCAGCCGGGGGACTAGCGGAACTTACAATGAGCAGTTCTTC
D gene: TRBD2
J gene: TRBJ2-1
V gene: TRBV27
clone size: -

CDR3 protein: CASSSYFNYGYTF
CDR3 DNA: TGTGCCAGCAGCTCCTACTTTAACTATGGCTACACCTTC
D gene: -
J gene: TRBJ1-2
V gene: TRBV5-5
clone size: -

CDR3 protein: CASSLDGRENYGYTF
CDR3 DNA: TGCGCCAGCAGCTTGGATGGCCGGGAGAACTATGGCTACACCTTC
D gene: -
J gene: TRBJ1-2
V gene: TRBV5-1
clone size: -

CDR3 protein: CASSFNRGEETQYF
CDR3 DNA: TGTGCCAGCAGCTTTAACAGGGGAGAAGAGACCCAGTACTTC
D gene: TRBD1
J gene: TRBJ2-5
V gene: TRBV7-2
clone size: -

CDR3 protein: CASSLGLAGYNEQFF
CDR3 DNA: TGTGCCAGCAGCTTGGGACTAGCGGGTTACAATGAGCAGTTCTTC
D gene: TRBD2
J gene: TRBJ2-1
V gene: TRBV5-8
clone size: -

CDR3 protein: CASTDQWEQAGRAFF
CDR3 DNA: TGTGCCAGCACCGACCAGTGGGAGCAGGCGGGGAGGGCTTTCTTT
D gene: -
J gene: TRBJ1-1
V gene: TRBV5-6
clone size: -

CDR3 protein: CASSLEYGADQETQYF
CDR3 DNA: TGTGCCAGCAGCTTGGAGTATGGGGCAGACCAAGAGACCCAGTACTTC
D gene: -
J gene: TRBJ2-5
V gene: TRBV5-4
clone size: -

CDR3 protein: CASSLFSQPQHF
CDR3 DNA: TGTGCCAGCAGTTTATTTAGTCAGCCCCAGCATTTT
D gene: -
J gene: TRBJ1-5
V gene: TRBV28
clone size: -

CDR3 protein: CASSYVGGYNSPLHF
CDR3 DNA: TGTGCCAGCAGTTACGTGGGGGGCTATAATTCACCCCTCCACTTT
D gene: -
J gene: TRBJ1-6
V gene: TRBV6-5
clone size: -

CDR3 protein: CASSLGAGETTEAFF
CDR3 DNA: TGCGCCAGCAGCTTGGGGGCAGGGGAGACCACTGAAGCTTTCTTT
D gene: -
J gene: TRBJ1-1
V gene: TRBV5-1
clone size: once

CDR3 protein: CASSPKGGTGDMSPLHF
CDR3 DNA: TGTGCCAGCAGCCCTAAGGGAGGGACAGGGGATATGTCACCCCTCCACTTT
D gene: TRBD1
J gene: TRBJ1-6
V gene: TRBV9
clone size: -

CDR3 protein: CASSSGTGGNSPLHF
CDR3 DNA: TGTGCCAGCAGCTCCGGGACAGGGGGAAATTCACCCCTCCACTTT
D gene: TRBD1
J gene: TRBJ1-6
V gene: TRBV6-4
clone size: -

CDR3 protein: CATSLWTAPNQPQHF
CDR3 DNA: TGTGCCACCAGCCTCTGGACAGCACCAAATCAGCCCCAGCATTTT
D gene: -
J gene: TRBJ1-5
V gene: TRBV15
clone size: few

CDR3 protein: CASSYFRTGGADTQYF
CDR3 DNA: TGTGCCAGCAGTTACTTTAGGACAGGGGGAGCAGATACGCAGTATTTT
D gene: TRBD1
J gene: TRBJ2-3
V gene: TRBV6-5
clone size: -

CDR3 protein: CAWRPGGAERTGELFF
CDR3 DNA: TGTGCCTGGAGGCCCGGGGGGGCCGAGAGGACCGGGGAGCTGTTTTTT
D gene: TRBD2
J gene: TRBJ2-2
V gene: TRBV30
clone size: -

CDR3 protein: CASSPLRGATEAFF
CDR3 DNA: TGTGCCAGTAGTCCGTTGCGGGGGGCCACTGAAGCTTTCTTT
D gene: -
J gene: TRBJ1-1
V gene: TRBV19
clone size: -

CDR3 protein: CASSLLLLNSPLHF
CDR3 DNA: TGTGCCAGCAGTTTACTCCTCCTCAATTCACCCCTCCACTTT
D gene: -
J gene: TRBJ1-6
V gene: TRBV27
clone size: -